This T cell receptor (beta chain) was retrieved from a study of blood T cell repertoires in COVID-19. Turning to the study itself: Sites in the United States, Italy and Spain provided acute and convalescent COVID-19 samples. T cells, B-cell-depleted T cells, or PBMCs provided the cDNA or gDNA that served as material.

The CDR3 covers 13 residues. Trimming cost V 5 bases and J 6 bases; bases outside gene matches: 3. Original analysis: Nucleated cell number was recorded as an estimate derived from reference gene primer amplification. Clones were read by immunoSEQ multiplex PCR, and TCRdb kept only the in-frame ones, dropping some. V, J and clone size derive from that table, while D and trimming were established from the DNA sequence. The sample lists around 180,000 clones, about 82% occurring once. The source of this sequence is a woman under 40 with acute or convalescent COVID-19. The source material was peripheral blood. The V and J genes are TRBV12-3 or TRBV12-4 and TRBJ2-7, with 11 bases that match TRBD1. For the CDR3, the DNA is TGTGCCAGCAGTCCAGGGACAGGGGGCGAGCAGTACTTC. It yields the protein CASSPGTGGEQYF.